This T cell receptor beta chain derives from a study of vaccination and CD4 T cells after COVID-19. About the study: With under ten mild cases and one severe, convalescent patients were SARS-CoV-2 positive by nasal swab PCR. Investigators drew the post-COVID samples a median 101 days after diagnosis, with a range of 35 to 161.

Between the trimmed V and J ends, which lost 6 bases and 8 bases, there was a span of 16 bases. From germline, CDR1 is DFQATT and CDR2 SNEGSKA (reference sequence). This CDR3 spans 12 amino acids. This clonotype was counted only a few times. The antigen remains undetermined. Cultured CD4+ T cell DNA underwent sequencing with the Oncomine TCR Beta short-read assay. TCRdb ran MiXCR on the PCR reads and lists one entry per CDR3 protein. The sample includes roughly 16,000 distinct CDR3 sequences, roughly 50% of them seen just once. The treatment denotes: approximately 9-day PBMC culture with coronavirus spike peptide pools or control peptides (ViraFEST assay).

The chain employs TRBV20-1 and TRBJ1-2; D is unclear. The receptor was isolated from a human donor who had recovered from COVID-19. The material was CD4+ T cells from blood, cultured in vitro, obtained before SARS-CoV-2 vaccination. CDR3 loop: CSADIRSGGYTF. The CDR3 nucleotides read TGCAGTGCGGATATCAGAAGCGGCGGCTACACCTTC.